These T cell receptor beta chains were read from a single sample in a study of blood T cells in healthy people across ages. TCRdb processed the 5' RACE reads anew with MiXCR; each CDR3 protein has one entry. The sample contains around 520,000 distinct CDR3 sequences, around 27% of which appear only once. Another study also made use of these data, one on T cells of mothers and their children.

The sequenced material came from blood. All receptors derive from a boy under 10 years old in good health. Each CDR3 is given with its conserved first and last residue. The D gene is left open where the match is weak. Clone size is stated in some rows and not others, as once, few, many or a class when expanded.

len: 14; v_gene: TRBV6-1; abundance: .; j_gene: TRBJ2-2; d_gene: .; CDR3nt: TGTGCCAGCAACCCTCGTCCGGGCACCGGGGAGCTGTTTTTT; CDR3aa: CASNPRPGTGELFF
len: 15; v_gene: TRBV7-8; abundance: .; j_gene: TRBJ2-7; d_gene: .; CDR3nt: TGTGCCAGCAGCTTACTCAGGGGTCCCTCCTACGAGCAGTACTTC; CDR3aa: CASSLLRGPSYEQYF
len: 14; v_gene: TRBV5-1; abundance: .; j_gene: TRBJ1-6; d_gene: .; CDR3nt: TGCGCCAGCAGCGGACGTCCTGGGACCTCACCCCTCCACTTT; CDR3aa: CASSGRPGTSPLHF
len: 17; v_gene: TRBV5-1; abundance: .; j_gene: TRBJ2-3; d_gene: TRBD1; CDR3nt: TGCGCCAGCAGCCTAACAGACAGGGGCCGTAGCACAGATACGCAGTATTTT; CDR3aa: CASSLTDRGRSTDTQYF
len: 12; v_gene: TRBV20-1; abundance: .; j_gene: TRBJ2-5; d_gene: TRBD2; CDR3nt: TGCAGTGCCGTAGCGGGGTTAGAGACCCAGTACTTC; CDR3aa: CSAVAGLETQYF
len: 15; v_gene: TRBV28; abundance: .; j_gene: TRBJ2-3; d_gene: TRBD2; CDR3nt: TGTGCCAGCAGTTTACTAACCGGGGGGACAGATACGCAGTATTTT; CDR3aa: CASSLLTGGTDTQYF
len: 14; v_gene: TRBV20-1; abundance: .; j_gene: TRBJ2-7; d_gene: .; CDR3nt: TGCAGTGCTACTAGTTCGGCGGAAAGAAGCGAGCAGTACTTC; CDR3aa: CSATSSAERSEQYF
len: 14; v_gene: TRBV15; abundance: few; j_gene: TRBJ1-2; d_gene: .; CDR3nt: TGTGCCACCAGCAGAGATCCGGGGTGGAGGGGCTACACCTTC; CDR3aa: CATSRDPGWRGYTF
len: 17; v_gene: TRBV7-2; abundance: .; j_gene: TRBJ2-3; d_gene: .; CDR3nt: TGTGCCAGCAGCCCCGGCCCTAGAAGCGGCTCCACAGATACGCAGTATTTT; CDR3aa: CASSPGPRSGSTDTQYF
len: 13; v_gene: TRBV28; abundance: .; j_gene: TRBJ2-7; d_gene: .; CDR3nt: TGTGCCAGCAGTTTGGAGGGGGGAGACGAGCAGTACTTC; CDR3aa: CASSLEGGDEQYF
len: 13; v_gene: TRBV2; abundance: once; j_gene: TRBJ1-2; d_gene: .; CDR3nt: TGTGCCAGCAGTGAGCAGGAAGTGGCTGGCTACACCTTC; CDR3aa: CASSEQEVAGYTF
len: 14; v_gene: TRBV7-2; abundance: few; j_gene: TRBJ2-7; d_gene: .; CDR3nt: TGTGCCAGCAACACCGGGACGGAAACCTACGAGCAGTACTTC; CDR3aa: CASNTGTETYEQYF
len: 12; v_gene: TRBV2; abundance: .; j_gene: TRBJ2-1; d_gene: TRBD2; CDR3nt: TGTGCCATCCTTGGGAGGGAGGGGTTCAAGTTCTTC; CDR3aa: CAILGREGFKFF
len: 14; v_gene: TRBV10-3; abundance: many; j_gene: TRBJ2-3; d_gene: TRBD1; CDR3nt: TGTGCCACCTCAGACAGGGTGAGCACAGATACGCAGTATTTT; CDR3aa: CATSDRVSTDTQYF
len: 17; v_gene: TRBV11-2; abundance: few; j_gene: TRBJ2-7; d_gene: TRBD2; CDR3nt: TGTGCCAGCAGCTTCCAGGGACTAGCGCCTCTCTCCTACGAGCAGTACTTC; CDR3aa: CASSFQGLAPLSYEQYF
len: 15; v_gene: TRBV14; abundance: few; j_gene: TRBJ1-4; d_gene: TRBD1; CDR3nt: TGTGCCAGCAGCAAACAGGGGGTGCCTAATGAAAAACTGTTTTTT; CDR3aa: CASSKQGVPNEKLFF
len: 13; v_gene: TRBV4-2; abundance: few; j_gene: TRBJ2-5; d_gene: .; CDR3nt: TGTGCCAGCAGCCCCCGGGAAGAAGAGACCCAGTACTTC; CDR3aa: CASSPREEETQYF
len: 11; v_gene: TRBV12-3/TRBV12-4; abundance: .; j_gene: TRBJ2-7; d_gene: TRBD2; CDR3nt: TGTGCCAGTGGGGGGGGGAACGAGCAGTACTTC; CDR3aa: CASGGGNEQYF
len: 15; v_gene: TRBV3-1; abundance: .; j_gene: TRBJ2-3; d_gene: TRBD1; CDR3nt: TGTGCCAGCAGCGGGACAGGGGGAACCACAGATACGCAGTATTTT; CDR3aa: CASSGTGGTTDTQYF
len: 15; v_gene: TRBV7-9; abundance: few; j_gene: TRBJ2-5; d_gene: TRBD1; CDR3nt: TGTGCCAGCAGCTTACAAGGACAGGGACCCGAGACCCAGTACTTC; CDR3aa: CASSLQGQGPETQYF
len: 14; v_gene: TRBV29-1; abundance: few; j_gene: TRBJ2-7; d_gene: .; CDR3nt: TGCAGCGTTGAAGGAGGCGGAGGGGAGTACGAGCAGTACTTC; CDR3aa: CSVEGGGGEYEQYF
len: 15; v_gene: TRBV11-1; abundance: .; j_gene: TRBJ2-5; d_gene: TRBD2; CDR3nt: TGTGCCAGCGGCGGACTAGCGGGGGGCCCAGAGACCCAGTACTTC; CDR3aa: CASGGLAGGPETQYF
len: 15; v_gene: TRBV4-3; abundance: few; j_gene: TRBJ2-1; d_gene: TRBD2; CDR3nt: TGCGCCAGCAGCCCACAGGCTAGCGGCTACAATGAGCAGTTCTTC; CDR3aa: CASSPQASGYNEQFF
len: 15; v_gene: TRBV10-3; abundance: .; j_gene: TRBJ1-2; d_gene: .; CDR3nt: TGTGCCATCAGTGAACAATTGGATCCGAACTATGGCTACACCTTC; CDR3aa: CAISEQLDPNYGYTF
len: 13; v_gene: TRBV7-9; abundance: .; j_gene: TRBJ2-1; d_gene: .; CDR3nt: TGTGCCAGCAGCATGACAGAAAACAATGAGCAGTTCTTC; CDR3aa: CASSMTENNEQFF
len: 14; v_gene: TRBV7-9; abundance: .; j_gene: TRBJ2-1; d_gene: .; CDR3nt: TGTGCCAGCAGCTTAGGCGGTAGCATCCGTGAGCAGTTCTTC; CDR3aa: CASSLGGSIREQFF
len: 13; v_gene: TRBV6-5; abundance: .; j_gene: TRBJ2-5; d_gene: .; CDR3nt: TGTGCCATTCAGAGGGGACTTTCAGAGACCCAGTACTTC; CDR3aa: CAIQRGLSETQYF
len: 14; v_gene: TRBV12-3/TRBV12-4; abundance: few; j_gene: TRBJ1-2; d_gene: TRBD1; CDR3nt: TGTGCCAGCAGTTTAAGCGGACAGGTGGGAGGCTACACCTTC; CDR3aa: CASSLSGQVGGYTF
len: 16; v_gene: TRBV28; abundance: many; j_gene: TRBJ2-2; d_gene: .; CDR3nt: TGTGCCAGCAGTTTGTATCACGCACCCAACACCGGGGAGCTGTTTTTT; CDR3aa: CASSLYHAPNTGELFF
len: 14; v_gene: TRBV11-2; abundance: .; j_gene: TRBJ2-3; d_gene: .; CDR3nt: TGTGCCAGCAGCCCAAACAGGGTAGCAGATACGCAGTATTTT; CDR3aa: CASSPNRVADTQYF
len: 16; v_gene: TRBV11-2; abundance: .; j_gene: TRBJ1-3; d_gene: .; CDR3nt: TGTGCCAGCAGCTCCCCCCGGGGGGGGTCTGGAAACACCATATATTTT; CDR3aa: CASSSPRGGSGNTIYF
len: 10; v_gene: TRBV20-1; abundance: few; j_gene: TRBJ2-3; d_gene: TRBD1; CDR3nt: TGCAGTCTCAGGGGGCATATAGAGTATTTT; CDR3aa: CSLRGHIEYF
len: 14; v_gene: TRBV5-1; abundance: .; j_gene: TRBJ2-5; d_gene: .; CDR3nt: TGCGCCAGCGCAGTCCAGGGTTCGCAAGAGACCCAGTACTTC; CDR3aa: CASAVQGSQETQYF
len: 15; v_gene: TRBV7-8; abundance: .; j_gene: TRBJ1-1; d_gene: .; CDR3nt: TGTGCCAGCAGCTCCCCGAGGGGTCCTTACACTGAAGCTTTCTTT; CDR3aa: CASSSPRGPYTEAFF
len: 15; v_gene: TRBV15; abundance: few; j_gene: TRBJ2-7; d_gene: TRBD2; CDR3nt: TGTGCCACCAGCAGACCGGGACTAGTGAACTACGAGCAGTACTTC; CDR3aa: CATSRPGLVNYEQYF
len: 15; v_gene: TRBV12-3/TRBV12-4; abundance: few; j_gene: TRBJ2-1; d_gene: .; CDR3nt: TGTGCCAGCAGTCCCGGGGCGAGCTCCTACAATGAGCAGTTCTTC; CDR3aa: CASSPGASSYNEQFF
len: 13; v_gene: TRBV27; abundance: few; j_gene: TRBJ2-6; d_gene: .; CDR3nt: TGTGCCAGCAGTCAACAGAGGGCCAACGTCCTGACTTTC; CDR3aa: CASSQQRANVLTF
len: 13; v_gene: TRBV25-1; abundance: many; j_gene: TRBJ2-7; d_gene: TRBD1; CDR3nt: TGTGCCAGCAGTGACCACACAGGGGGCGAGCAGTACTTC; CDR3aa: CASSDHTGGEQYF
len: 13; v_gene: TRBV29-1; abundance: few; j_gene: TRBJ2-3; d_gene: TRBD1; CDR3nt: TGCAGCGTAACAGGGGGAGTCACAGATACGCAGTATTTT; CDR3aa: CSVTGGVTDTQYF
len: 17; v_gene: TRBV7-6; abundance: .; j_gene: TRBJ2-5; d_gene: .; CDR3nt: TGTGCCAGCAGCTTAGGAGGAGGGAACCTTCCTCTTGAGAGCCAGTACTTC; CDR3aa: CASSLGGGNLPLESQYF
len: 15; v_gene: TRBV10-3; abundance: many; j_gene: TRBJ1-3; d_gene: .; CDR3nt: TGTGCCTCCCGCGGGCAGGAAGCGACTGGAAACACCATATATTTT; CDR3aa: CASRGQEATGNTIYF
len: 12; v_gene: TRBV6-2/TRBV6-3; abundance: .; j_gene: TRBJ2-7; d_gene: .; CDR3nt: TGTGCCAGCAGTGAGGTCCTAGACGAGCAGTACTTC; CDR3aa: CASSEVLDEQYF
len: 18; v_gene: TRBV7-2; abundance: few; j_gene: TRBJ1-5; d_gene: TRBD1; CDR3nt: TGTGCCAGCAGCCCATCCAACGGGCAGGGGGCGAGAAATCAGCCCCAGCATTTT; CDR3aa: CASSPSNGQGARNQPQHF
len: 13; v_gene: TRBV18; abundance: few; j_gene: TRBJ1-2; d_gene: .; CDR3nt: TGTGCCAGCTCGGCCGGGACACCCTATGGCTACACCTTC; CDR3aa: CASSAGTPYGYTF
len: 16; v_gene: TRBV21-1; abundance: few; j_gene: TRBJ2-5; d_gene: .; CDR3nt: TGTGCCAGCAGCCCCCGGGATCCTGACGAGAAAGAGACCCAGTACTTC; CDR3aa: CASSPRDPDEKETQYF
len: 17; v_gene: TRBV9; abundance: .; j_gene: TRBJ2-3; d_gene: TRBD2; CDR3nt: TGTGCCAGCAGCGCGGGACTAGCGGGGGGGATCGCAGATACGCAGTATTTT; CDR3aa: CASSAGLAGGIADTQYF
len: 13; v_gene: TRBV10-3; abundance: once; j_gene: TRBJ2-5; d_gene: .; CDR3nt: TGTGCCATCAGAGACACTGCAGGGGAGACCCAGTACTTC; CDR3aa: CAIRDTAGETQYF
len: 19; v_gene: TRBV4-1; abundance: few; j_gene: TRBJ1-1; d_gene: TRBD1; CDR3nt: TGCGCCAGCAGCCCAAGACAGGGTCGAGGTGGTTTGATGAACACTGAAGCTTTCTTT; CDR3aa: CASSPRQGRGGLMNTEAFF
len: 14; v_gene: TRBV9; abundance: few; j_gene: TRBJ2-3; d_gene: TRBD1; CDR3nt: TGTGCCAGCAGCGTTGACAGGGCTACAGATACGCAGTATTTT; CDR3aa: CASSVDRATDTQYF
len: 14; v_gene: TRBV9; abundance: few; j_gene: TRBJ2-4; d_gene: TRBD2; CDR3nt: TGTGCCAGCAGCGGAAGCGGGAGGGAAAACATTCAGTACTTC; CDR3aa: CASSGSGRENIQYF
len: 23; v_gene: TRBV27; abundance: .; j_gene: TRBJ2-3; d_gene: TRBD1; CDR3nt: TGTGCCAGCAGTTTTAACTTCCCTGAAGGCGCAAACAGGGGGGCCACTAGCACAGATACGCAGTATTTT; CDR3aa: CASSFNFPEGANRGATSTDTQYF
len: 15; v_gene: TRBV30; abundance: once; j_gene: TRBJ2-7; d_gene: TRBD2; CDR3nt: TGTGCCTGGAGCGCAATAGCGGGAACCTCCTACGAGCAGTACTTC; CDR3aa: CAWSAIAGTSYEQYF